There are many counts of the clone carrying this T cell receptor (beta chain). The antigen is unknown. This sample is drawn from a study of T-cell reconstitution after alpha-beta-depleted transplantation in children. Study-wide results and caveats: Surviving recipient T cells and thymic progenitors accounted for the high day-60 TCRbeta diversity observed in some patients. Alpha-beta T cells about two months after transplant reportedly derived from several hundred expanded graft clones.

Researchers prepared the TCRbeta library using unique molecular identifiers, the study reports. One entry per CDR3 protein results from TCRdb running MiXCR on the PCR reads. The data contain approximately 500,000 distinct CDR3 sequences, 10% of them singletons. This CDR3 spans 11 amino acids. V lost 5 bases and J lost 4; bases outside the gene matches: 2. Germline CDR1 is DFQATT and CDR2 is SNEGSKA (reference sequence). The sample consisted of PBMCs, taken before TCRalphabeta/CD19-depleted stem cell transplant. The source of this sequence is a child aged 2 to 15 with inherited bone marrow failure, due to receive a stem cell transplant. J is TRBJ2-7 and V is TRBV20-1; 7 bases fit TRBD2. CDR3 bases: TGCAGTGCTCAACTAGCGTACGAGCAGTACTTC. It codes for CSAQLAYEQYF.